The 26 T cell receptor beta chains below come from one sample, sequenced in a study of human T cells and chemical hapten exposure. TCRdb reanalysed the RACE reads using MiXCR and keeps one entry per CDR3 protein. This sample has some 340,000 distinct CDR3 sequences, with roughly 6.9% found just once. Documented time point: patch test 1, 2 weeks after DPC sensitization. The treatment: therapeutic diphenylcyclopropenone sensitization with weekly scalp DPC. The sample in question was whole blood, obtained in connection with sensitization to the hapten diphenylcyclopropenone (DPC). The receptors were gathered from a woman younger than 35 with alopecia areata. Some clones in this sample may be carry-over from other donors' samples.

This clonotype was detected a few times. The CDR3 DNA reads as TGTGCCAGCTCACCCCCCGAGGGGTACGAGCAGTACTTC. Translating gives CASSPPEGYEQYF. This sequence joins TRBV18 and TRBJ2-7, with D possibly being TRBD1 or TRBD2 (5 bases each). The germline V gene encodes CDR1 KGHSH and CDR2 LQKENI. Trimming left V 3 bases short and J 4 bases short, with 10 bases between. CDR3 size: 13 residues.

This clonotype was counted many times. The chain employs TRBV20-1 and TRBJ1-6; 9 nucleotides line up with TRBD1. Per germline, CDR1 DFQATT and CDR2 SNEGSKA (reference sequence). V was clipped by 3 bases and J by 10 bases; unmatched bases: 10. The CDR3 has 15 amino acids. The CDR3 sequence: CSASPAGQGTSPLHF. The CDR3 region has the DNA TGCAGTGCTAGCCCCGCGGGACAGGGTACCTCACCCCTCCACTTT.

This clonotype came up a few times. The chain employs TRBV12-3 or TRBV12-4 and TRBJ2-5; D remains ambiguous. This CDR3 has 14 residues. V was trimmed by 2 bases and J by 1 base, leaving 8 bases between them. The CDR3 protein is CASSLKQIQETQYF. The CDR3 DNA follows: TGTGCCAGCAGTTTAAAACAGATCCAAGAGACCCAGTACTTC.

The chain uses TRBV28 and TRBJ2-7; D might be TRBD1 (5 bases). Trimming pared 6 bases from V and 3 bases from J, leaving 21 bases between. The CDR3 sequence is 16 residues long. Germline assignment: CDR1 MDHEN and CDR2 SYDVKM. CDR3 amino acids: CASRRQTRAPDYEQYF. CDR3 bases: TGTGCCAGCAGAAGACAGACGCGCGCCCCCGACTACGAGCAGTACTTC.

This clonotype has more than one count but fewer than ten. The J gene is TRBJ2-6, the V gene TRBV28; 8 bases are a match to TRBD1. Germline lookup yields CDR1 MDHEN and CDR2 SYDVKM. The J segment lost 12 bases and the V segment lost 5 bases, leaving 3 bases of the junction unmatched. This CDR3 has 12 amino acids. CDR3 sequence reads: CASSEDRVVLTF. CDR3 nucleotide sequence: TGTGCCAGCAGTGAGGACAGGGTCGTCCTGACTTTC.

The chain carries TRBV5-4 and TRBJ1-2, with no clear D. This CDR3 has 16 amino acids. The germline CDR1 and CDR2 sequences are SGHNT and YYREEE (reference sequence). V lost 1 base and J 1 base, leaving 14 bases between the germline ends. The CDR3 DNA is TGTGCCAGCAGCTTGCCCCAGTCAACTCTTAACTATGGCTACACCTTC. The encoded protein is CASSLPQSTLNYGYTF.

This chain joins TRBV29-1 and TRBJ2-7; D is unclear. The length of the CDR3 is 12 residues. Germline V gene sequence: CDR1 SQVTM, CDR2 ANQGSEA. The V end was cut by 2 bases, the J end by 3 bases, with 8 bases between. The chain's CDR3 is CSVEQENYEQYF. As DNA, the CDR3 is TGCAGCGTTGAACAGGAGAACTACGAGCAGTACTTC.

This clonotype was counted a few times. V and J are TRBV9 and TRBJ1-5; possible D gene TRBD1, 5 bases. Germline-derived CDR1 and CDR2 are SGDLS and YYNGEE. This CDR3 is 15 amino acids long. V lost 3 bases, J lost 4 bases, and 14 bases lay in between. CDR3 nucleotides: TGTGCCAGCAGCGCTTCCGGGGCCAATAATCAGCCCCAGCATTTT. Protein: CASSASGANNQPQHF.

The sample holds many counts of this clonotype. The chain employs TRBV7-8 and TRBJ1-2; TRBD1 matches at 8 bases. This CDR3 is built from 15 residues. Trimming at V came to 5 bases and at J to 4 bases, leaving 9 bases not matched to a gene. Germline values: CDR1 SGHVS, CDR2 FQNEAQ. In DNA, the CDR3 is TGTGCCAGCAGCCTTAATTCCCAGGGGGCCTATGGCTACACCTTC. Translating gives CASSLNSQGAYGYTF.

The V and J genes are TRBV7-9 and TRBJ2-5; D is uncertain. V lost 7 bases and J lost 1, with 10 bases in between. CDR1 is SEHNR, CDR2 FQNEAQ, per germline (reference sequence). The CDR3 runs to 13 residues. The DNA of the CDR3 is TGTGCCAGCACCCGTGGCCCCCAAGAGACCCAGTACTTC. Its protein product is CASTRGPQETQYF. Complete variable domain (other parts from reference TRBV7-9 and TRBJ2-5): DTGVSQNPRHKITKRGQNVTFRCDPISEHNRLYWYRQTLGQGPEFLTYFQNEAQLEKSRLLSDRFSAERPKGSFSTLEIQRTEQGDSAMYLCASTRGPQETQYFGPGTRLLVL.

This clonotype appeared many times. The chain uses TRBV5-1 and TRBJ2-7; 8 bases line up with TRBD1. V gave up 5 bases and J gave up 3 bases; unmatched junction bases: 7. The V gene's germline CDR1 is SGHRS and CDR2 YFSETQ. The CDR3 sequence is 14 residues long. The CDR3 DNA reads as TGCGCCAGCAGTGCCGGACAGGGCTACTACGAGCAGTACTTC. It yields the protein CASSAGQGYYEQYF.

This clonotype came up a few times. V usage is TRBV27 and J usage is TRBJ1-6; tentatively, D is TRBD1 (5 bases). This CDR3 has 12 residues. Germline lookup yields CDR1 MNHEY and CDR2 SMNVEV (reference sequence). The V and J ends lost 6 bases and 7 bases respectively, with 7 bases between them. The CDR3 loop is CASRAGNSPLHF. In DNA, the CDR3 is TGTGCCAGCAGAGCAGGGAATTCACCCCTCCACTTT.

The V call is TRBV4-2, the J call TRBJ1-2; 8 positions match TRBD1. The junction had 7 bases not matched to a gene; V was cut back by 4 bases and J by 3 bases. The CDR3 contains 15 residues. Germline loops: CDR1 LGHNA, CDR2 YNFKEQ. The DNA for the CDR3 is TGTGCCAGCAGCCCCCGACAGGGGCCGGACTATGGCTACACCTTC. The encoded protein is CASSPRQGPDYGYTF.

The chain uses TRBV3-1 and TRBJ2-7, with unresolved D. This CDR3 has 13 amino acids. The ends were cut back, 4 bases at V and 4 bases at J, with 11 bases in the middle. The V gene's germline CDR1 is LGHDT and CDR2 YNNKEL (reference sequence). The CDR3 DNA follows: TGTGCCAGCAGCCCCCAACTCTATTACGAGCAGTACTTC. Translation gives CASSPQLYYEQYF.

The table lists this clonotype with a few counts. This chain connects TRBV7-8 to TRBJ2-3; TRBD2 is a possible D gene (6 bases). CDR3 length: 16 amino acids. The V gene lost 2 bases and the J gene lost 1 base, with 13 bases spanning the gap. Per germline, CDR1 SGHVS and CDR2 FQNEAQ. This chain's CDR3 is CASSLYRLVGTDTQYF. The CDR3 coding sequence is TGTGCCAGCAGCTTATACCGACTAGTAGGCACAGATACGCAGTATTTT.

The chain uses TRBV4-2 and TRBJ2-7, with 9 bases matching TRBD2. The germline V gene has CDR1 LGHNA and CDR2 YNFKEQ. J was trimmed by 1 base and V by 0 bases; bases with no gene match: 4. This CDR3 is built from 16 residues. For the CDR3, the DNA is TGTGCCAGCAGCCAAGAGATAGCGGGGGCTTCCTACGAGCAGTACTTC. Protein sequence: CASSQEIAGASYEQYF.

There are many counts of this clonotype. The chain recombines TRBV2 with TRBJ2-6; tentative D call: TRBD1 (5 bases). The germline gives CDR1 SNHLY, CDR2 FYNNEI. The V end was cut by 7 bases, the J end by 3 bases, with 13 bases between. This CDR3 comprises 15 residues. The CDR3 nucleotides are TGTGCCAGCACTGGCAGGGATAGTGGGGCCAACGTCCTGACTTTC. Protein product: CASTGRDSGANVLTF.

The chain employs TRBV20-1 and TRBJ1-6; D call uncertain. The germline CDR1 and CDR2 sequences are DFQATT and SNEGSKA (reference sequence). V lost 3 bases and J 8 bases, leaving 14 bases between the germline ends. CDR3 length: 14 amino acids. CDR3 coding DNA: TGCAGTGCTAGTTTGGGTTACGGAGATTCACCCCTCCACTTT. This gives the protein CSASLGYGDSPLHF.

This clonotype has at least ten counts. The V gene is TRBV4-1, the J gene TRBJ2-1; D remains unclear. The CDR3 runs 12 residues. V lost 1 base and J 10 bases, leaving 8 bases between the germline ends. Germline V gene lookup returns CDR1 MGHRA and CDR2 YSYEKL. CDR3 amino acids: CASSQVSQEQFF. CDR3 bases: TGCGCCAGCAGCCAAGTCTCCCAAGAGCAGTTCTTC.

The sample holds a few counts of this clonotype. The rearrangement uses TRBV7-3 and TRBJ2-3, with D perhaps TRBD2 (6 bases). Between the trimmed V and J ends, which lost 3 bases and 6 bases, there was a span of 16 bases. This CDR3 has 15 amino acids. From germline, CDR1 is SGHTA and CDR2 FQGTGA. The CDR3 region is CASSFLAPPGDTQYF. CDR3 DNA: TGTGCCAGCAGCTTTCTAGCGCCCCCCGGGGATACGCAGTATTTT.

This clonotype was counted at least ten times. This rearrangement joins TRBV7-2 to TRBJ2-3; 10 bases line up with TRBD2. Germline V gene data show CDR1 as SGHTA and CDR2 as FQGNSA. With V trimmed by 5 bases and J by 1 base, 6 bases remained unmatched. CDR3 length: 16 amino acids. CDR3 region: CASSGRLAGGTDTQYF. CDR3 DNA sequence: TGTGCCAGCAGCGGCCGACTAGCGGGCGGCACAGATACGCAGTATTTT.

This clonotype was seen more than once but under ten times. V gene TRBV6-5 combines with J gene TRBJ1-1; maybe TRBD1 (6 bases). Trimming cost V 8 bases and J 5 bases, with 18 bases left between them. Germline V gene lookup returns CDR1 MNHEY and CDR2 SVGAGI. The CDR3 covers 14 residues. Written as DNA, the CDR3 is TGTGCCAGCGGACGGACAGTGGGGGTTACTGAAGCTTTCTTT. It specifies CASGRTVGVTEAFF.

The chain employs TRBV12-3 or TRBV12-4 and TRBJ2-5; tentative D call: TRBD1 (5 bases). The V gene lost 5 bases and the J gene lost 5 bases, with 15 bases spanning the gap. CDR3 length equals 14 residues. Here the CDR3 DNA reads TGTGCCAGCAGTGCCTCCGACAGACAGGAGACCCAGTACTTC. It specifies CASSASDRQETQYF.

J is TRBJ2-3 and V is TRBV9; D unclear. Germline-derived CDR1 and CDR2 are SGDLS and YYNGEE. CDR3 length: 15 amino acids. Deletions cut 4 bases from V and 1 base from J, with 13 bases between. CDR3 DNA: TGTGCCAGCAGCCCCACCGCCCGGGGCACAGATACGCAGTATTTT. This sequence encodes CASSPTARGTDTQYF.

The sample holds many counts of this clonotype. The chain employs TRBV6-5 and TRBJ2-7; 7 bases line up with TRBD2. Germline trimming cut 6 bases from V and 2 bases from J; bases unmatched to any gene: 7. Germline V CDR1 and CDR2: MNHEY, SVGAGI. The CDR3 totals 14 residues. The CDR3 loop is CASRGGNLAYEQYF. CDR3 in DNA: TGTGCCAGCAGGGGGGGGAACTTGGCCTACGAGCAGTACTTC.

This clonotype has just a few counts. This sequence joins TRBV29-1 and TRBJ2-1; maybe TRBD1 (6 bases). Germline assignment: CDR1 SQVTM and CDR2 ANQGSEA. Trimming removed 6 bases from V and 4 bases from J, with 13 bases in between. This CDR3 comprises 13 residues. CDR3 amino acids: CSVRAGEYNEQFF. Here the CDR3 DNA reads TGCAGCGTGCGGGCAGGGGAATACAATGAGCAGTTCTTC.